This paragraph reports one TCR beta chain. The record originates from a study of control samples from healthy donors and cancer patients. The data were produced by immunoSEQ multiplex PCR, yet TCRdb's version contains in-frame clones alone and is incomplete. In the table there are around 110,000 clones, more than 75% of which are singletons. CDR3 length equals 15 residues. Trimming stripped 3 bases from V and 0 bases from J, with 6 bases between. Germline V lookup: CDR1 LNHDA, CDR2 SQIVND (reference sequence). Input material: blood. The sequence came from a woman between 65 and 79 years old in good health. V and J are TRBV19 and TRBJ2-6; D not resolved. The CDR3 DNA reads TGTGCCAGTAGTATTTTGAGCTCTGGGGCCAACGTCCTGACTTTC. The encoded protein is CASSILSSGANVLTF.